This T cell receptor beta chain was captured by sequencing in a study of identical twins. The study, taken as a whole, reports: Excess sharing between twins was weaker in beta out-of-frame sequences.

Germline V gene lookup returns CDR1 DFQATT and CDR2 SNEGSKA (reference sequence). The CDR3 covers 15 residues. J lost 0 bases, V lost 4 bases, and 1 base had no gene match. MiXCR was run by TCRdb on the 5' RACE reads, yielding one entry per CDR3 protein. The table includes about 500,000 distinct CDR3 sequences, about 13% detected once. The table lists this clonotype with a few counts. Antigen: not known. These data also featured in a second study, about yellow fever vaccine responses in identical twins.

This TCR derives from a woman under 30 in good health. The sample was CD4+ T cells sorted from blood. This chain joins TRBV20-1 and TRBJ2-1, with TRBD2 matching 12 bases. The chain's CDR3 is CSATTSGSSYNEQFF. CDR3 nucleotide sequence: TGCAGTGCTACGACTAGCGGGAGCTCCTACAATGAGCAGTTCTTC.